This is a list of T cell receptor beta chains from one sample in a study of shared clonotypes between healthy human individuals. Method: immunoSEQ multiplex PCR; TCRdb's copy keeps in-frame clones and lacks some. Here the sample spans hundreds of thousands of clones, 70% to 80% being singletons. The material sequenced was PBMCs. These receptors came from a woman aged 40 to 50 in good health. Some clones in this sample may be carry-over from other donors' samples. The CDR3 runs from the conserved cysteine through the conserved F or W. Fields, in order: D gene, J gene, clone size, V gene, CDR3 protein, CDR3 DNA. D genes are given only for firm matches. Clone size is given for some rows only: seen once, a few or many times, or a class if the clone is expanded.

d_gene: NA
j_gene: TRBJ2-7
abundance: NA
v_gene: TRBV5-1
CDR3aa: CASSHPRPTPSYEQYF
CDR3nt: TGCGCCAGCAGCCACCCGAGGCCGACTCCATCCTACGAGCAGTACTTC

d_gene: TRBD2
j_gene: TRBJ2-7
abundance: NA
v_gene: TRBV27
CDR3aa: CASSLSLGTSDDEQYF
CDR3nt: TGTGCCAGCAGTTTATCCCTCGGGACTAGCGATGACGAGCAGTACTTC

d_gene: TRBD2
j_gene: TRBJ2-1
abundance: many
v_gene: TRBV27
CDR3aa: CASSLLAAGGPHEQFF
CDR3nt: TGTGCCAGCAGCCTATTAGCAGCGGGAGGGCCGCATGAGCAGTTCTTC

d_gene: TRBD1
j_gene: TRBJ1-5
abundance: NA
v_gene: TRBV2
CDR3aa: CASSTSGGGQPQHF
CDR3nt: TGTGCCAGCAGTACATCAGGGGGCGGCCAGCCCCAGCATTTT

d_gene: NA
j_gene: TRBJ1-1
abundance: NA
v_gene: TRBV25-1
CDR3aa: CASSDWNTEAFF
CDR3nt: TGTGCCAGCAGTGATTGGAACACTGAAGCTTTCTTT

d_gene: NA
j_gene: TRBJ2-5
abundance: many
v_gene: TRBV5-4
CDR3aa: CASSLNTGKETQYF
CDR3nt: TGTGCCAGCAGCTTAAATACAGGGAAAGAGACCCAGTACTTC

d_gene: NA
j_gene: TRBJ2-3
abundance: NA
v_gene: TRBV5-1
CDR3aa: CASSLGGGHSSTDTQYF
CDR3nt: TGCGCCAGCAGCCTGGGTGGCGGACACTCTAGCACAGATACGCAGTATTTT

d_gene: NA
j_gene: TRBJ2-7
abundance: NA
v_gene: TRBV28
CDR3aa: CASSLRAGGTFANEQYF
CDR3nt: TGTGCCAGCAGTCTGAGGGCCGGGGGGACATTCGCCAACGAGCAGTACTTC

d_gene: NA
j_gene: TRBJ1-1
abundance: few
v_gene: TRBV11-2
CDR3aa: CASSLNRGGTEAFF
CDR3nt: TGTGCCAGCAGCTTAAATCGGGGAGGCACTGAAGCTTTCTTT

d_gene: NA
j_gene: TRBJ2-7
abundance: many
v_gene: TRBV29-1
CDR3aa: CSVEEGSSYEQYF
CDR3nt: TGCAGCGTTGAGGAGGGTAGCTCCTACGAGCAGTACTTC

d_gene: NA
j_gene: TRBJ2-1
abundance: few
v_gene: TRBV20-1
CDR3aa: CSAELYNEQFF
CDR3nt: TGCAGTGCTGAACTTTACAATGAGCAGTTCTTC

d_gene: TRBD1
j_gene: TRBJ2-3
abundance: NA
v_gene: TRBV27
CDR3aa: CASSFWDRFTDTQYF
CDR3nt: TGTGCCAGCAGTTTTTGGGACAGATTCACAGATACGCAGTATTTT

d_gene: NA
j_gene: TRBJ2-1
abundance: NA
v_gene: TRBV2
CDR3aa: CASSEGRSSYNEQFF
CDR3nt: TGTGCCAGCAGTGAGGGCAGAAGCTCCTACAATGAGCAGTTCTTC

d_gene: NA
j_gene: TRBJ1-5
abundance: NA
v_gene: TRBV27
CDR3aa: CASTTLREPQHF
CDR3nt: TGTGCCAGCACCACTCTGAGGGAGCCCCAGCATTTT